Sequencing of this T cell receptor (beta chain) was carried out in a study of response to subunit inactivated influenza vaccine. Study observations and caveats: The study's authors posited that every seasonal influenza vaccination enlists few new T cells.

TCRdb fed the RT-PCR reads into MiXCR, producing one record per CDR3 protein. The repertoire holds approximately 530,000 distinct CDR3 sequences, with over 10% as singletons. With V trimmed by 1 base and J by 1 base, 9 bases remained unmatched. The CDR3 totals 18 residues. Germline CDR1 reads SGHVS; CDR2 reads FNYEAQ. Note on this clonotype: Its antigen is currently unknown.

The chain is built from TRBV7-6 and TRBJ2-3; TRBD2 matches 9 bases. The TCR comes from a man between 50 and 59 years old who received an inactivated influenza vaccine. This material consisted of PBMCs from blood, taken roughly 46 days after vaccination. The CDR3 protein is CASSLGVLAGVGTDTQYF. CDR3 in DNA: TGTGCCAGCAGCTTAGGAGTTTTAGCGGGAGTCGGCACAGATACGCAGTATTTT.